The present T cell receptor beta chain was sequenced within a study of cytomegalovirus exposure and HLA in healthy donors (dated by TCRdb to about 2017). Regarding the study in general: The 550 to 750 repertoires of the first cohort and the 120 validation repertoires were produced on the same platform, according to a later analysis. The aim of the study was to test whether cataloging public T cell receptors could identify signatures of past pathogen exposure. Besides the first cohort of 666 subjects, a separate validation cohort made up of 120 or so different subjects was used. To predict cytomegalovirus infection status, the study combined high-throughput TCR immunosequencing, statistical association of individual TCRs with disease status, and machine learning. Overall study results and their limits: The study listed 150 to 200 TCR beta chains as associated with cytomegalovirus. The validation cohort had no HLA typing available for a later analysis, so co-occurrence within that cohort was assessed over all 120 or so repertoires. Most TCR sequences were observed very rarely across donors, whereas some public TCRs were present in many individuals. A later analysis found that TCRs clustered in the first cohort also tended to co-occur in the 120 validation repertoires, with just under 95% of cluster scores above 0. In vitro tests confirmed that a few of the cytomegalovirus-associated TCR beta chains recognize cytomegalovirus antigens. The classifier was reported to diagnose cytomegalovirus status with high specificity and sensitivity in both the original and validation cohorts. The authors suggested that the approach could potentially be extended to other disease states and immunological phenotypes.

In regard to this clone: What antigen it recognizes has not been identified. Per-base qualities were not stored, and no clone one base away is much larger.

The donors belonged to the validation cohort of 120 subjects, which was separate from the roughly 700-subject first cohort. Library generation was performed with the immunoSEQ multiplex PCR assay. The source study handled its data this way. To diagnose cytomegalovirus status from the catalog of TCR beta chain sequences, a statistical classification framework was built. Held by TCRdb, this immuneACCESS table contains in-frame sequences only and omits some clones. Under half of the omission traces to an unresolved V gene where checked; the cause of the rest is unknown. The V and J calls and clone size were taken over from that table, and D and trimming were inferred from the DNA. The sample data list some 170,000 clones, and roughly 86% of these were observed just once. The top ten constitute 7.2% of the sample. What was sequenced was PBMCs. The source of this sequence is a man between 25 and 39 years old in good health and CMV-seropositive.

The bases are TGTGCCATCAGTGAGGATAGTATGGCAGTTTATGGCTACACCTTC. The encoded protein is CAISEDSMAVYGYTF. This chain joins TRBV10-3 to TRBJ1-2; the D gene remains uncertain. From the germline V gene, CDR1 is ENHRY and CDR2 is SYGVKD. V gives up 2 bases and J gives up 5 bases, and the segment between their germline ends measures 15 bases. The CDR3 starts with the cysteine, ends with the phenylalanine, and has 15 residues. The only DNA kept is the CDR3, 45 bases in frame from the first base.